These 25 T cell receptor delta chains were all obtained from the same sample, sequenced in a study of gammadelta T cells in human blood. TCRdb re-called the RT-PCR reads via CATT. This table holds some 1,200 delta-chain clones, 1.7% found once. Sequenced input: non-Vgamma9Vdelta2 gamma-delta T cells from adult blood. These receptors came from a human donor.

By frequency in the sample, this clone is medium-sized (0.01 to 0.1%). The J gene is TRDJ1, the V gene TRDV1, with 8 bases lining up with TRDD3. The CDR3 has 21 residues. Germline V gives CDR1 TSWWSYY, CDR2 QGS. The V and J ends lost 0 bases and 0 bases, in that order; junction bases with no gene match: 18. In DNA form, the CDR3 reads TGTGCTCTTGGGGAACTAATGGCCCGCGGGGGCTGGGGGACTTACACCGATAAACTCATCTTT. It is translated as CALGELMARGGWGTYTDKLIF.

This clone was recorded a few times. This sequence is one base from a far larger clone and is likely a read error. The chain recombines TRAV38-2/DV8 with TRDJ1; TRDD3 aligns across 10 bases. CDR3 size: 18 residues. The germline CDR1 and CDR2 sequences are TSESDYY and QEAYKQQN. DNA of the CDR3: TGTGCTTATAGGACCGGTGATACTGGGGGATCTCCAACCGATAAACGCATCTTT. It translates to CAYRTGDTGGSPTDKRIF.

Within the sample, this clone is large. The chain has TRDV1 and TRDJ1; TRDD2 matches 7 bases. This CDR3 is 22 amino acids long. Germline-derived CDR1 and CDR2 are TSWWSYY and QGS. V lost 2 bases and J lost 0; bases outside the gene matches: 24. CDR3 protein: CALGEGSFLLFRGRPYTDKLIF. The DNA for the CDR3 is TGTGCTCTTGGGGAAGGATCTTTCCTACTTTTTCGGGGGCGCCCCTACACCGATAAACTCATCTTT.

This clone rates as large. The chain couples TRDV1 to TRDJ1; D unclear. This CDR3 has 25 amino acids. Germline V gives CDR1 TSWWSYY, CDR2 QGS. Trimming pared 4 bases from V and 8 bases from J, leaving 50 bases between. DNA for the CDR3: TGTGCTCTTGGGGCCCTCTACGACGGAGAGTTACTGTTGTTTCCAATTGCGGGACAATCGGTGAAACTCATCTTT. Its translation is CALGALYDGELLLFPIAGQSVKLIF.

This clone was detected only a few times. This likely reflects a read error, since a far larger clone is one base away. The V gene is TRAV38-2/DV8, the J gene TRDJ1, with 10 positions matching TRDD3. Per the germline V gene, CDR1 is TSESDYY and CDR2 is QEAYKQQN. The CDR3 contains 19 residues. V lost 0 bases, J lost 0 bases, and 11 bases stayed unmatched. The CDR3 protein is CAYRSAVYWGIPDTDKLIF. The CDR3 DNA follows: TGTGCTTATAGGAGCGCGGTCTACTGGGGGATCCCGGACACCGATAAACTCATCTTT.

On this clone itself: A far larger clone differs by one base, so this is likely a read error. V usage is TRDV1 and J usage is TRDJ1; 11 bases map to TRDD3. Germline V gene sequence: CDR1 TSWWSYY, CDR2 QGS. This CDR3 has 24 residues. CDR3 nucleotides: TGTGCTATTGGGGAAATAGTATCCTTTCCTAGGGGGATACTGGGGGATAGGTACACCGATAAACTCATCTTT. Amino acids: CAIGEIVSFPRGILGDRYTDKLIF.

This clone is judged large. In the same sample, other DNA sequences code for this CDR3. The chain employs TRDV1 and TRDJ1, with unresolved D. The CDR3 sequence is 15 residues long. Trimming removed 1 base at V and 1 base at J, with 10 bases between. Germline V lookup: CDR1 TSWWSYY, CDR2 QGS. CDR3 coding DNA: TGTGCTCTTGGGGAACCCCCCCCATTCACCGATAAACTCATCTTT. Residues: CALGEPPPFTDKLIF.

This clone was counted between two and nine times. Other DNA variants within this sample encode the same CDR3. This sequence joins TRDV1 and TRDJ1; 8 bases line up with TRDD3. The CDR3 runs to 21 residues. V lost 4 bases to trimming and J lost 0 bases; unmatched junction nucleotides: 22. CDR1 and CDR2 from the germline V gene are TSWWSYY and QGS. As DNA, the CDR3 is TGTGCTCTTGGGGGTTCCACCTCCTTGTTACTGGGGGCCCCATACACCGATAAACTCATCTTT. Translated: CALGGSTSLLLGAPYTDKLIF.

In the case of this clone: A much larger clone differs by one base, so this may be a read error. The chain has TRDV1 and TRDJ1; 7 bases are a match to TRDD3. The CDR3 covers 25 residues. Germline V gene data show CDR1 as TSWWSYY and CDR2 as QGS. CDR3 nucleotides: TGTGCTCTTGGGGAACAAAGGAGCAGTCGCCTTCTCCCAGACCTGGGGGGGCCGTACACCGATAAACGCATCTTT. Protein: CALGEQRSSRLLPDLGGPYTDKRIF.

This clone came up a few times. With a far larger clone one base away, a read error is the likely cause. The V gene is TRDV1, the J gene TRDJ1; 9 bases agree with TRDD3. This CDR3 is 24 amino acids long. The germline V gene has CDR1 TSWWSYY and CDR2 QGS. CDR3 loop: CARGEVHSYTNEPGGSKYTDKLIF. The CDR3 DNA reads as TGTGCTCGTGGGGAAGTTCATTCCTACACTAATGAACCTGGGGGATCCAAGTACACCGATAAACTCATCTTT.

Concerning this clone: A much larger clone differs by one base, so this may be a read error. This specimen includes other DNA sequences encoding the same CDR3. J is TRDJ1 and V is TRDV1; TRDD3 agrees at 10 bases. The germline gives CDR1 TSWWSYY, CDR2 QGS. The CDR3 is 20 amino acids. With 3 bases clipped from V and 0 bases from J, the junction kept 16 bases outside the gene matches. CDR3 sequence reads: CALGDVKKAGGYEYTDKLIF. For the CDR3, the DNA is TGTGCTCTTGGGGACGTTAAAAAAGCTGGGGGATATGAGTACACCGATAAACTCATCTTT.

Relative to its sample, this clone is medium-sized. The chain uses TRDV1 and TRDJ1; 7 bases are a match to TRDD3. CDR3 length: 21 residues. Unmatched junction bases numbered 24, after V lost 5 bases and J lost 0 bases. CDR1 and CDR2 from the germline V gene are TSWWSYY and QGS. CDR3 loop: CALGTFLSPPEGIKDTDKLIF. The CDR3 region has the DNA TGTGCTCTTGGGACATTCCTCTCCCCCCCGGAGGGGATAAAGGACACCGATAAACTCATCTTT.

Relative to its sample, this clone is medium-sized. The chain combines TRDV1 with TRDJ1, with 10 nucleotides matching TRDD3. The trim removed 6 bases at V and 8 bases at J, leaving 18 bases unmatched. Germline V gives CDR1 TSWWSYY, CDR2 QGS. The CDR3 spans 17 residues. CDR3 in amino acids: CALGGPLLGDLTTKLIF. As DNA, the CDR3 is TGTGCTCTTGGCGGGCCTTTACTGGGGGATTTAACGACGAAACTCATCTTT.

By share, this clone counts as medium-sized. This chain joins TRDV1 and TRDJ1, with 12 bases aligning to TRDD3. Germline CDR1 and CDR2: TSWWSYY and QGS. This CDR3 comprises 24 residues. The junction had 25 bases not matched to a gene; V was cut back by 1 base and J by 1 base. CDR3 coding DNA: TGTGCTCTTGGGGAACCCCAATTCCTACCCATATCTGACTGGGGGATACAGGGCACCGATAAACTCATCTTT. This translates into CALGEPQFLPISDWGIQGTDKLIF.

This clone turned up a few times. The TCRdb protein comes from a much larger clone and disagrees with this DNA's translation at residue 9, likely due to a read error; the protein given here is derived from the DNA. This rearrangement joins TRDV1 to TRDJ1; no definite D call. V was cut by 0 bases and J by 0 bases, with 14 bases left in between. In germline, CDR1 is TSWWSYY, CDR2 QGS. This CDR3 is built from 17 residues. In nucleotides, the CDR3 is TGTGCTCTTGGGGAACTTCGCCGGAGACCTTACACCGATAAACTCATCTTT. It specifies CALGELRRRPYTDKLIF.

This clone was observed a few times. This could be a read error, since a much larger clone is one nucleotide away. The genes are TRDV2 and TRDJ1; 9 nucleotides agree with TRDD3. CDR1 GEAIGNYY and CDR2 EKD come from the germline V gene. CDR3 size: 14 residues. Here the CDR3 reads CACDTEGDTDKHIF. CDR3 nucleotide sequence: TGTGCCTGTGACACGGAGGGGGATACCGATAAACACATCTTT.

With regard to this clone: This likely reflects a read error, since a far larger clone is one base away. The rearrangement links TRDV1 to TRDJ1; 12 positions match TRDD3. Germline V gene data show CDR1 as TSWWSYY and CDR2 as QGS. The CDR3 has 20 residues. V lost 3 bases and J lost 5; bases outside the gene matches: 19. CDR3 region: CALGDNLPSWGIRDEDKLIF. The CDR3 DNA is TGTGCTCTTGGGGACAACCTCCCGTCCTGGGGGATACGCGACGAGGATAAACTCATCTTT.

Comments on this clone: TCRdb records a much larger clone's protein for this DNA, with a difference at residue 6 that likely arises from a read error; the protein given is the translation of the DNA. This chain uses TRDV1 with TRDJ1; possibly TRDD3 for D (9 bases). Germline loops: CDR1 TSWWSYY, CDR2 QGS. Trimming removed 1 base from V and 2 bases from J, with 35 bases in between. The CDR3 extends over 23 amino acids. As DNA, the CDR3 is TGTGCTCTTGGGGAACGAGGATCATCTTCCTACAACTCTGGGGGATTGACTACCGATAAACTCATCTTT. Translating it yields CALGERGSSSYNSGGLTTDKLIF.

Sample share makes this clone large. V is TRDV1 and J is TRDJ1; TRDD3 agrees at 12 bases. CDR3 size: 20 residues. After removal of 0 bases from V and 3 bases from J, the junction contained 14 bases not matched to a gene. Germline CDR1 and CDR2: TSWWSYY and QGS. CDR3 bases: TGTGCTCTTGGGGAACTGGCCCTTCCTCATTACTGGGGGATACCCGATAAACTCATCTTT. This translates into CALGELALPHYWGIPDKLIF.

This clone rates as large. The chain is built from TRDV3 and TRDJ1; D is unresolved. The germline CDR1 and CDR2 sequences are TVYSNPD and GDNSRS (reference sequence). CDR3 length: 15 amino acids. With 0 bases removed from V and 0 bases from J, the gap between germline ends came to 14 bases. CDR3 sequence: CAFSVTLKYTDKLIF. CDR3 nucleotides: TGTGCCTTTAGTGTCACCCTCAAGTACACCGATAAACTCATCTTT.

As to this clone: This DNA's translation and the protein TCRdb lists, from a much larger clone, do not match at residue 6, likely due to a read error; the protein shown is translated from the DNA. This chain uses TRDV1 with TRDJ1; D call uncertain. V was pared by 3 bases and J by 1 base, with 18 bases between. Germline V gene data show CDR1 as TSWWSYY and CDR2 as QGS. This CDR3 is built from 17 residues. The CDR3 region is CALGDTRPYPFTDKLIF. The DNA of the CDR3 is TGTGCTCTTGGGGATACTCGCCCATACCCCTTCACCGATAAACTCATCTTT.

With respect to this clone: TCRdb's entry gives the protein of a much larger clone, which mismatches this DNA's translation at residue 9, likely from a read error; the protein reported here is translated from the DNA. This rearrangement joins TRAV29/DV5 to TRDJ1, with 11 bases aligning to TRDD3. V was clipped by 1 base and J by 3 bases; unmatched bases: 29. Germline values: CDR1 NSMFDY, CDR2 ISSIKDK. The CDR3 length is 23 residues. In DNA form, the CDR3 reads TGTGCAGCAAGCAGTGAGGTTTGTGTTGGGGGATACGCCCAGGCCCCGGGCGCCGATAAACTCATCTTT. The encoded protein is CAASSEVCVGGYAQAPGADKLIF. Full variable domain (remainder filled in from reference TRAV29/DV5 and TRDJ1): DQQVKQNSPSLSVQEGRISILNCDYTNSMFDYFLWYKKYPAEGPTFLISISSIKDKNEDGRFTVFLNKSAKHLSLHIVPSQPGDSAVYFCAASSEVCVGGYAQAPGADKLIFGKGTRVTVEP.

This clone was found a few times. TCRdb's listed protein matches a much larger clone and diverges from this DNA's translation at residue 13, likely through a read error; the protein shown comes from the DNA. This chain uses TRDV1 with TRDJ1; tentative D call: TRDD3 (5 bases). CDR1 is TSWWSYY, CDR2 QGS, per germline. The CDR3 is made up of 17 amino acids. The CDR3 region is CALGELRRGPYTVKLIF. The CDR3 DNA is TGTGCTCTTGGGGAACTTCGCCGGGGACCTTACACCGTTAAACTCATCTTT.

Details on this clone: It may be a read error: a sequence one base away is much more abundant. The same CDR3 arises from other DNA sequences in this sample as well. The genes are TRDV1 and TRDJ1; D may match TRDD2 or TRDD3 (6 bases each). The CDR3 is made up of 20 amino acids. The germline gives CDR1 TSWWSYY, CDR2 QGS. Written as DNA, the CDR3 is TGTGCTCTCGGGGAACTATGGCCGAGCGTCCTACGCGGGGATACCGATAAACTCATCTTT. Protein: CALGELWPSVLRGDTDKLIF.

As regards this clone: The TCRdb protein comes from a much larger clone and disagrees with this DNA's translation at residue 3, likely due to a read error; the protein given here is derived from the DNA. The chain recombines TRDV2 with TRDJ1; D gene ambiguous. The CDR3 is 13 residues long. CDR1 is GEAIGNYY, CDR2 EKD, per germline. V lost 8 bases to trimming and J lost 1 base, with 13 bases between them. CDR3 in amino acids: CAYERFGTDKLIF. CDR3 sequence (DNA): TGTGCCTATGAACGTTTTGGCACCGATAAACTCATCTTT.